This TCR beta chain appears in the sequencing data of a study of blood T cell repertoires in COVID-19. Study processing details: Reference gene primer amplification gave estimated nucleated cell counts. Method: immunoSEQ multiplex PCR; TCRdb's copy keeps in-frame clones and lacks some. That table furnishes V, J and clone size, whereas the DNA furnished D and trimming. In the table there are fewer than 250,000 clones, 80% to 90% of which are singletons. The CDR3 extends over 17 amino acids. Trimming removed 2 bases from V and 0 bases from J; junction bases left unmatched: 9. CDR1 and CDR2 from the germline V gene are MDHEN and SYDVKM. This clone has a handful of counts.

V and J are TRBV28 and TRBJ1-2; TRBD1 matches 7 bases. This receptor was identified in a man aged 35 to 55 with acute or convalescent COVID-19. Input material: peripheral blood. CDR3 nucleotides: TGTGCCAGCAGTTTACTGGCAGGGGGTGATACTAACTATGGCTACACCTTC. It encodes CASSLLAGGDTNYGYTF.